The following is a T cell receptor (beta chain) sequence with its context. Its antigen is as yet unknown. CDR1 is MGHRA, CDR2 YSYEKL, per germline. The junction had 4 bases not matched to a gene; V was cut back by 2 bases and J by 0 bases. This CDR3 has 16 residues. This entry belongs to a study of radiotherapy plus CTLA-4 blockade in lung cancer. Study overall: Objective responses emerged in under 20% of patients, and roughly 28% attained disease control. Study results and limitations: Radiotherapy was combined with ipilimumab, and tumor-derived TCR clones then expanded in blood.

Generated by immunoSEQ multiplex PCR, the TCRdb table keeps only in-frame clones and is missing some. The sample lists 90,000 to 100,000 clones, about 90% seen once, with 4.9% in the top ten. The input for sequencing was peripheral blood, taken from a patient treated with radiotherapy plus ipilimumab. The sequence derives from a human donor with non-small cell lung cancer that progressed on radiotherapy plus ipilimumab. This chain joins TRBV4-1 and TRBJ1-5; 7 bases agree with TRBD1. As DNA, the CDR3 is TGCGCCAGCAGCCAAAGGACAGGTCCTAGCAATCAGCCCCAGCATTTT. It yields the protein CASSQRTGPSNQPQHF.